This T cell receptor (beta chain) derives from a study of beta chain features in type 1 diabetes. The isolated RNA, all of it, was reverse transcribed, so expressed TCRB transcripts were what got sequenced. The method was immunoSEQ multiplex PCR; TCRdb's version includes in-frame clones alone and lacks a portion of them. The sample carries hundreds of thousands of clones, more than 9.5% recorded once. General observations from the study: Relative to healthy donors, patients appeared to have naive, central memory and Treg TCRB repertoires that were more similar. Although PCR might favor shorter templates, it would do so equally in patients and controls.

Per the germline V gene, CDR1 is MDHEN and CDR2 is SYDVKM. The CDR3 runs to 14 residues. V was pared by 5 bases and J by 5 bases, with 8 bases of the junction left unmatched. This clone was detected only a few times. What it recognizes is unknown. The sample comprised naive CD4+ T cells from blood. This rearrangement joins TRBV28 to TRBJ2-5; 7 positions agree with TRBD1. This receptor was taken from a woman in her late teens or twenties in good health. This CDR3 is CASSPPTGLETQYF. The CDR3, as DNA: TGTGCCAGCAGTCCCCCGACAGGGTTGGAGACCCAGTACTTC.